This TCR beta chain derives from a study of shared clonotypes between healthy human individuals. In this sample, this clone turned up a few times. Antigen: not known. Points from the study as a whole: It was observed that roughly 5% of naive CD4 clonotypes were shared across a handful of donors. Sampling used blood alone; tissue repertoires probably differ. Larger richness was generally estimated for naive than memory subsets. All-four-donor shared clonotypes had higher generation probabilities than non-shared clonotypes did.

Assay: immunoSEQ multiplex PCR; the TCRdb copy retains only in-frame clones and omits some. The table records hundreds of thousands of clones, 74% of them present only once. CDR1 and CDR2 from the germline V gene are MDHEN and SYDVKM. Germline trimming cut 6 bases from V and 5 bases from J; bases unmatched to any gene: 8. This CDR3 has 14 amino acids. This rearrangement joins TRBV28 to TRBJ1-2, with 8 bases lining up with TRBD1. The sequence derives from a young woman in good health. Specimen: memory CD4+ T cells sorted from blood. As to subset: CD45RA-negative fraction. CDR3 protein: CASSRGQGWYGYTF. As DNA, the CDR3 is TGTGCCAGCAGCCGTGGACAGGGCTGGTATGGCTACACCTTC.